The clone carrying this TCR beta chain was detected only a few times. Its cognate antigen is unknown. The data derive from a study of response to subunit inactivated influenza vaccine. Study-wide points: It was the authors' suggestion that each seasonal influenza vaccination recruits few new T cells.

The CDR3 runs 16 residues. The V end lost 0 bases, the J end lost 9 bases, and 21 bases lay between the germline ends. CDR1 and CDR2 (germline): DFQATT, SNEGSKA (reference sequence). In TCRdb, the RT-PCR reads were re-called with MiXCR into one record per CDR3 protein. Here the sample spans over 800,000 distinct CDR3 sequences, 21% being singletons. V is TRBV20-1 and J is TRBJ2-1, with a weak D call TRBD2 (7 bases). The sample was PBMCs from blood, taken roughly 5 days after vaccination. This TCR was sampled from a man aged 50 or older who received an inactivated influenza vaccine. The DNA of the CDR3 is TGCAGTGCTAGAGATCGGATTAAAGGGGGGGCAGGTGAGCAGTTCTTC. It is translated as CSARDRIKGGAGEQFF.